The next 17 T cell receptor beta chains were all read from a single sample in a study of human T cells and chemical hapten exposure. One entry per CDR3 protein, called by TCRdb with MiXCR from the RACE reads. The sample has 40,000 to 65,000 distinct CDR3 sequences; about 10% are singletons. Time point in this sample: patch test 1, 2 weeks after DPC sensitization. Treatment indicated: therapeutic diphenylcyclopropenone sensitization with weekly scalp DPC. From whole blood left unfractionated, total RNA was extracted. This specimen was whole blood, taken in connection with sensitization to the hapten diphenylcyclopropenone (DPC). These TCRs come from a woman aged 40 to 49 with alopecia areata. Some clones in this sample may be carry-over from other donors' samples.

There are a few counts of this clonotype. The chain employs TRBV5-1 and TRBJ2-1, with 8 nucleotides matching TRBD1. Germline lookup yields CDR1 SGHRS and CDR2 YFSETQ. The V and J ends lost 4 bases and 4 bases, in that order; junction bases with no gene match: 4. The CDR3 is 14 amino acids. Here the CDR3 reads CASSAQGVYNEQFF. Written as DNA, the CDR3 is TGCGCCAGCAGCGCACAGGGGGTTTACAATGAGCAGTTCTTC.

This clonotype was picked up many times. This sequence joins TRBV29-1 and TRBJ2-1, with 10 nucleotides matching TRBD2. From germline, CDR1 is SQVTM and CDR2 ANQGSEA. The CDR3 length is 13 residues. Trimming took 3 bases from V and 7 from J; bases not matched to a gene: 3. CDR3 nucleotide sequence: TGCAGCGTTGACCTAGCGGGAGTAAATGAGCAGTTCTTC. Translated: CSVDLAGVNEQFF.

This clonotype was counted at least ten times. The chain recombines TRBV12-3 or TRBV12-4 with TRBJ2-1; D is possibly TRBD2 (5 bases). The CDR3 covers 14 residues. The V and J ends lost 6 bases and 4 bases respectively, with 13 bases between them. This CDR3 reads CASSGLATYNEQFF. The CDR3 bases are TGTGCCAGCAGCGGACTGGCGACTTACAATGAGCAGTTCTTC.

The rearrangement joins TRBV29-1 to TRBJ2-4; no clear D. Germline CDR1 is SQVTM and CDR2 is ANQGSEA. The length of the CDR3 is 13 residues. V shed 6 bases and J shed 0 bases, with 9 bases lying between them. The CDR3 nucleotides are TGCAGCGTCGGAGTACTAGCCAAAAACATTCAGTACTTC. Translation gives CSVGVLAKNIQYF.

This rearrangement joins TRBV12-5 to TRBJ1-2, with 8 bases that match TRBD1. The CDR3 consists of 13 residues. Germline V gene lookup returns CDR1 LGHNT and CDR2 FRNRAP. The ends lost 2 bases at V and 6 bases at J; junction bases unmatched: 2. The CDR3 sequence: CASGLQGADGYTF. CDR3 sequence (DNA): TGTGCTAGTGGTTTGCAGGGGGCGGATGGCTACACCTTC.

This clonotype was detected many times. The chain joins TRBV6-5 to TRBJ2-7; TRBD1 agrees at 7 bases. J gave up 2 bases and V 2 bases, and 6 bases lay outside the gene matches. The germline V gene has CDR1 MNHEY and CDR2 SVGAGI. CDR3 length: 15 amino acids. CDR3 loop: CASSYAQGIPYEQYF. The DNA for the CDR3 is TGTGCCAGCAGTTACGCACAGGGGATCCCCTACGAGCAGTACTTC.

This clonotype was counted between two and nine times. The V and J genes are TRBV5-1 and TRBJ2-7, with D hard to call. There are 13 residues in the CDR3. The germline CDR1 and CDR2 sequences are SGHRS and YFSETQ. Deletions cut 0 bases from V and 4 bases from J, with 8 bases between. The CDR3 region has the DNA TGCGCCAGCAGCTTGGCCGGCCCTTACGAGCAGTACTTC. The encoded protein is CASSLAGPYEQYF.

CDR3 DNA: TGCAGTGCTAGAGATACCGGGACTAGCGGTTGGTACCAAGAGACCCAGTACTTC. Its translation: CSARDTGTSGWYQETQYF. The chain couples TRBV20-1 to TRBJ2-5; 11 bases map to TRBD2. The germline gives CDR1 DFQATT, CDR2 SNEGSKA (reference sequence). J gave up 0 bases and V 0 bases, and 9 bases lay outside the gene matches. The CDR3 runs 18 residues.

Only a few counts were recorded for this clonotype. CDR3 nucleotide sequence: TGTGCCAGCAGCCACGACAGGCCTCAAATTTATGGCTACACCTTC. Residues: CASSHDRPQIYGYTF. The chain joins TRBV9 to TRBJ1-2; D may be TRBD1 (6 bases). This CDR3 is 15 amino acids long. Germline assignment: CDR1 SGDLS and CDR2 YYNGEE. Trimming stripped 4 bases from V and 5 bases from J, with 18 bases between.

The chain uses TRBV7-2 and TRBJ2-3; D is uncertain. This CDR3 comprises 14 residues. The V gene's germline CDR1 is SGHTA and CDR2 FQGNSA. V dropped 10 bases and J dropped 0 bases, with 14 bases sitting between them. The CDR3 DNA follows: TGTGCCACCGATCTCCGGGCTAGCACAGATACGCAGTATTTT. Its translation: CATDLRASTDTQYF.

This clonotype was found a few times. V and J are TRBV2 and TRBJ2-1; D not certain. The V end was cut by 6 bases, the J end by 6 bases, with 6 bases between. CDR1 and CDR2 from the germline V gene are SNHLY and FYNNEI. The CDR3 extends over 11 amino acids. CDR3 DNA sequence: TGTGCCAGCAGAGCCCTCAATGAGCAGTTCTTC. Protein: CASRALNEQFF.

The sample holds a few counts of this clonotype. V and J are TRBV28 and TRBJ1-2; tentative D call: TRBD1 (6 bases). Germline V gene sequence: CDR1 MDHEN, CDR2 SYDVKM. Trimming pared 8 bases from V and 7 bases from J, leaving 17 bases between. This CDR3 is 13 amino acids long. CDR3 residues: CASLERGRGGYTF. CDR3 nucleotide sequence: TGTGCCAGCCTCGAGCGGGGGCGCGGTGGCTACACCTTC.

At least ten counts were recorded for this clonotype. The chain links TRBV11-3 to TRBJ2-5, with D perhaps matching TRBD1 (5 bases). Deletions cut 4 bases from V and 4 bases from J, with 16 bases between. This CDR3 is built from 15 residues. Germline-derived CDR1 and CDR2 are SGHNT and YENEEA. CDR3 DNA: TGTGCCAGCAGCTCCGAACCCCAGGGCAGAGAGACCCAGTACTTC. This codes for CASSSEPQGRETQYF.

V is TRBV6-6 and J is TRBJ2-3, with D maybe TRBD2 (6 bases). Germline values: CDR1 MNHNY, CDR2 SVGAGI (reference sequence). V lost 2 bases to trimming and J lost 6 bases, with 12 bases between them. The CDR3 has 14 residues. The CDR3 reads CASSYVSTRDTQYF. In DNA, the CDR3 is TGTGCCAGCAGTTACGTGTCGACTAGGGATACGCAGTATTTT.

This clonotype has ten or more counts. V usage is TRBV28 and J usage is TRBJ2-3, with D possibly being TRBD1 (6 bases). Trimming took off 0 bases at V and 1 base at J, with 11 bases between the two ends. Germline CDR1 reads MDHEN; CDR2 reads SYDVKM. This CDR3 spans 16 amino acids. CDR3 protein: CASSLWQGIGTDTQYF. The CDR3 DNA follows: TGTGCCAGCAGTTTATGGCAGGGGATAGGCACAGATACGCAGTATTTT. The full variable domain, completed using reference TRBV28 and TRBJ2-3, is DVKVTQSSRYLVKRTGEKVFLECVQDMDHENMFWYRQDPGLGLRLIYFSYDVKMKEKGDIPEGYSVSREKKERFSLILESASTNQTSMYLCASSLWQGIGTDTQYFGPGTRLTVL.

The table lists this clonotype with many counts. The chain links TRBV19 to TRBJ1-5; 8 bases are a match to TRBD1. Trimming removed 4 bases from V and 6 bases from J; junction bases left unmatched: 5. In germline, CDR1 is LNHDA, CDR2 SQIVND (reference sequence). This CDR3 spans 14 amino acids. The DNA of the CDR3 is TGTGCCAGTAGTAGCGACAGGGGAGGTCAGCCCCAGCATTTT. Protein: CASSSDRGGQPQHF.

This clonotype was seen at least ten times. The V call is TRBV5-5, the J call TRBJ2-2; a possible D gene is TRBD1 (5 bases). Trimming removed 5 bases from V and 0 bases from J, with 11 bases in between. There are 15 residues in the CDR3. Germline CDR1 and CDR2: SGHKS and YYEKEE (reference sequence). CDR3 in DNA: TGTGCCAGCAGTATGACAGCCACGAACACCGGGGAGCTGTTTTTT. This encodes CASSMTATNTGELFF.